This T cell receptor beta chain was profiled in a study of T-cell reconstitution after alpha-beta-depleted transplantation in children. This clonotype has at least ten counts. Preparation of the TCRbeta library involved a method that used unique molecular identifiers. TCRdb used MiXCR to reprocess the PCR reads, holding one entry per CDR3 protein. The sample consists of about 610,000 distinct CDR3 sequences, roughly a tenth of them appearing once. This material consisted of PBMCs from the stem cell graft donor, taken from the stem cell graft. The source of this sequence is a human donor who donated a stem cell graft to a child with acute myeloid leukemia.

The chain's CDR3 is CASSDSAGPYNEQFF. DNA for the CDR3: TGTGCCAGCAGTGACTCTGCGGGACCATACAATGAGCAGTTCTTC. This sequence joins TRBV6-4 and TRBJ2-1, with TRBD2 as a possible D gene (6 bases). V was pared by 0 bases and J by 4 bases, with 10 bases between. CDR1 is MRHNA, CDR2 SNTAGT, per germline. This CDR3 spans 15 amino acids.